The next 25 T cell receptor beta chains were all read from a single sample in a study of regulatory T cells in long-lasting Graves disease. Noted time point: newly diagnosed GD, antithyroid drugs for less than 3 months. Isolated PBMC RNA provided the starting material for the TCR library. Sequencing libraries for TCR beta were prepared with iRepertoire HTBI primers and Arm-PCR of CDR3 regions. A single record per CDR3 protein comes from TCRdb applying MiXCR to the multiplex PCR reads. The sample yields a few hundred thousand distinct CDR3 sequences, 10% to 15% seen once. This sample also belongs to another study, concerning T cells in Graves' hyperthyroidism and ophthalmopathy.

This specimen consisted of peripheral blood mononuclear cells (PBMCs), obtained at new diagnosis, from a patient treated with antithyroid drugs. These receptors were taken from a woman under 30 with Graves disease.

The chain links TRBV10-3 to TRBJ1-3; TRBD1 might be the D (5 bases). The CDR3 runs to 14 residues. Between the trimmed V and J ends, which lost 7 bases and 1 base, there was a span of 11 bases. In germline, CDR1 is ENHRY, CDR2 SYGVKD. The CDR3 is CAIKVSGSGNTIYF. DNA for the CDR3: TGTGCCATCAAGGTTTCAGGGTCTGGAAACACCATATATTTT.

The chain joins TRBV5-1 to TRBJ1-6; D may be TRBD1 (5 bases). This CDR3 region has 15 residues. The V and J ends lost 5 bases and 6 bases respectively, with 15 bases between them. Germline assignment: CDR1 SGHRS and CDR2 YFSETQ. CDR3 protein: CASRLSPGSNSPLHF. The CDR3 DNA sequence: TGCGCCAGCAGATTATCCCCAGGGAGTAATTCACCCCTCCACTTT.

The J gene is TRBJ1-4, the V gene TRBV5-8; no definite D call. V was shortened by 4 bases and J by 7 bases, with 17 bases between the two germline ends. Germline CDR1 is SGHTS and CDR2 is YDEGEE. The CDR3 spans 15 residues. The CDR3 DNA reads TGTGCCAGCAGCAGCTACTCCCGCCGCGGTGAAAAACTGTTTTTT. Translated, it gives CASSSYSRRGEKLFF. The full variable domain, completed using reference TRBV5-8 and TRBJ1-4, is EAGVTQSPTHLIKTRGQQATLRCSPISGHTSVYWYQQALGLGLQFLLWYDEGEERNRGNFPPRFSGRQFPNYSSELNVNALELEDSALYLCASSSYSRRGEKLFFGSGTQLSVL.

Only a few counts were recorded for this clonotype. This chain links TRBV20-1 with TRBJ2-7; D not certain. The CDR3 covers 13 residues. Germline CDR1 DFQATT, CDR2 SNEGSKA (reference sequence). Trimming took 0 bases from V and 0 from J, leaving 6 bases between them. The CDR3 nucleotides read TGCAGTGCTAGAGATCTTGACTCCTACGAGCAGTACTTC. This translates into CSARDLDSYEQYF.

This clonotype has a count of ten or more. This chain joins TRBV28 and TRBJ2-4; D not certain. V lost 4 bases to trimming and J lost 0 bases, with 4 bases between them. CDR1 is MDHEN and CDR2 is SYDVKM in the germline V gene. The CDR3 runs 13 residues. The CDR3 loop is CASSSPAKNIQYF. Written as DNA, the CDR3 is TGTGCCAGCAGTTCCCCAGCCAAAAACATTCAGTACTTC.

This clonotype was observed at least ten times. The chain uses TRBV6-1 and TRBJ1-2; 7 positions match TRBD1. CDR1 is MNHNS and CDR2 is SASEGT in the germline V gene. The CDR3 contains 14 residues. The V gene end was trimmed by 5 bases and the J gene end by 4 bases; junction bases not matched to a gene: 7. The CDR3 here is CASSMSTGFYGYTF. The CDR3 bases are TGTGCCAGCAGTATGTCGACAGGGTTCTATGGCTACACCTTC.

Many counts were recorded for this clonotype. The chain joins TRBV7-2 to TRBJ1-2; 10 nucleotides line up with TRBD1. Germline V gene lookup returns CDR1 SGHTA and CDR2 FQGNSA. V dropped 6 bases and J dropped 8; count of bases not matched to a gene: 3. CDR3 length: 12 amino acids. The DNA for the CDR3 is TGTGCCAGCAGTCGGGACAGGGGCGGCTACACCTTC. It translates to CASSRDRGGYTF.

The chain carries TRBV19 and TRBJ2-3, with 8 bases fitting TRBD1. Germline V gives CDR1 LNHDA, CDR2 SQIVND (reference sequence). The CDR3 runs 15 residues. V trimming: 5 bases; J trimming: 4 bases; junction bases outside the gene matches: 8. CDR3: CASSAGGRYPDTQYF. In nucleotides, the CDR3 is TGTGCCAGTAGTGCAGGGGGCAGATATCCAGATACGCAGTATTTT.

This chain joins TRBV12-3 or TRBV12-4 and TRBJ1-6, with 8 bases matching TRBD1. The junction had 10 bases not matched to a gene; V was cut back by 5 bases and J by 10 bases. CDR3 length equals 15 residues. CDR3 nucleotide sequence: TGTGCCAGCAGTCCGGACAGGGTCGGTTGGTCACCCCTCCACTTT. It is translated as CASSPDRVGWSPLHF.

In this sample, this clonotype turned up many times. The chain has TRBV10-3 and TRBJ1-1; 9 bases are shared with TRBD1. Germline CDR1 and CDR2: ENHRY and SYGVKD. V shed 0 bases, J shed 5 bases, and the junction held 4 bases outside the gene matches. The CDR3 is 15 residues long. The DNA of the CDR3 is TGTGCCATCAGTGAGTCGCCCGGGACAGGGACTGAAGCTTTCTTT. As protein: CAISESPGTGTEAFF.

This clonotype was counted many times. The V call is TRBV7-3, the J call TRBJ2-1, with D perhaps matching TRBD2 (5 bases). V was cut by 1 base and J by 0 bases, with 7 bases left in between. The CDR3 totals 15 residues. CDR1 and CDR2 (germline): SGHTA, FQGTGA. In nucleotides, the CDR3 is TGTGCCAGCAGCTTAAAAGGGAGCTCCTACAATGAGCAGTTCTTC. It yields the protein CASSLKGSSYNEQFF.

In this sample, this clonotype turned up many times. This sequence joins TRBV12-3 or TRBV12-4 and TRBJ2-3; D perhaps matches TRBD2 (5 bases). The CDR3 is 14 amino acids. V lost 7 bases and J 1 base, leaving 12 bases between the germline ends. The CDR3, as DNA: TGTGCCAGCAAATCTGGACTGGGCACAGATACGCAGTATTTT. Translated: CASKSGLGTDTQYF.

This clonotype has more than one count but fewer than ten. The genes are TRBV20-1 and TRBJ2-2; 8 nucleotides align to TRBD2. The trim removed 6 bases at V and 1 base at J, leaving 10 bases unmatched. CDR3 size: 16 residues. Germline assignment: CDR1 DFQATT and CDR2 SNEGSKA (reference sequence). The CDR3, as DNA: TGCAGTGCCACTGGGCCCCGGGGGGGGAACACCGGGGAGCTGTTTTTT. Amino acid sequence: CSATGPRGGNTGELFF.

This rearrangement joins TRBV7-8 to TRBJ2-1; TRBD2 matches 10 bases. J gave up 7 bases and V 5 bases, and 8 bases lay outside the gene matches. There are 15 residues in the CDR3. Germline assignment: CDR1 SGHVS and CDR2 FQNEAQ. The CDR3 is CASSPLRGLANEQFF. CDR3 in DNA: TGTGCCAGCAGCCCCCTCCGGGGACTAGCGAATGAGCAGTTCTTC.

V gene TRBV7-8 combines with J gene TRBJ1-3, with 7 positions matching TRBD1. Germline V gene lookup returns CDR1 SGHVS and CDR2 FQNEAQ. J was trimmed by 4 bases and V by 5 bases; bases with no gene match: 5. There are 14 residues in the CDR3. This chain's CDR3 is CASSPTGQGNTIYF. The CDR3 nucleotides are TGTGCCAGCAGCCCGACAGGGCAAGGAAACACCATATATTTT.

This clonotype was counted many times. This chain links TRBV7-9 with TRBJ2-7; the D call may be TRBD1 or TRBD2 (5 bases each). CDR3 size: 14 residues. V was trimmed by 4 bases and J by 5 bases, leaving 15 bases between them. The germline gives CDR1 SEHNR, CDR2 FQNEAQ (reference sequence). In nucleotides, the CDR3 is TGTGCCAGCAGCTACCCTGTGGGGGACCACGAGCAGTACTTC. Protein sequence: CASSYPVGDHEQYF. Drawing the rest from reference TRBV7-9 and TRBJ2-7, the complete variable domain is DTGVSQNPRHKITKRGQNVTFRCDPISEHNRLYWYRQTLGQGPEFLTYFQNEAQLEKSRLLSDRFSAERPKGSFSTLEIQRTEQGDSAMYLCASSYPVGDHEQYFGPGTRLTVT.

At least ten counts were recorded for this clonotype. The chain combines TRBV7-2 with TRBJ2-1, with 10 bases matching TRBD2. Unmatched junction bases numbered 2, after V lost 8 bases and J lost 4 bases. The CDR3 length is 13 residues. Germline-derived CDR1 and CDR2 are SGHTA and FQGNSA. The CDR3: CASGAGGYNEQFF. The CDR3 nucleotides read TGTGCCAGCGGAGCGGGGGGGTACAATGAGCAGTTCTTC.

This clonotype has only a few counts. CDR3 DNA: TGTGCCAGCAGCCCCGGTAGGGTAATGGGCAATCAGCCCCAGCATTTT. Its translation is CASSPGRVMGNQPQHF. This sequence joins TRBV7-8 and TRBJ1-5; no definite D call. The CDR3 covers 16 residues. V was pared by 5 bases and J by 2 bases, with 16 bases between. Germline V gives CDR1 SGHVS, CDR2 FQNEAQ.

A few counts support this clonotype. The rearrangement links TRBV5-5 to TRBJ2-1, with D maybe TRBD2 (5 bases). V gave up 2 bases and J gave up 0 bases, with 15 bases separating them. Germline V gene sequence: CDR1 SGHKS, CDR2 YYEKEE (reference sequence). The CDR3 length is 17 residues. The CDR3 DNA reads as TGTGCCAGCAGCTTACAACTAGGTCTTAGCTCCTACAATGAGCAGTTCTTC. Its protein is CASSLQLGLSSYNEQFF.

This clonotype appeared many times. The V gene is TRBV7-8, the J gene TRBJ2-1; weak D call: TRBD1 (5 bases). The CDR3 sequence is 15 residues long. The germline V and J ends were trimmed by 5 bases and 4 bases, with 15 bases remaining between them. The germline gives CDR1 SGHVS, CDR2 FQNEAQ. In DNA, the CDR3 is TGTGCCAGCAGCCCGATCATACAGGCTTACAATGAGCAGTTCTTC. Protein product: CASSPIIQAYNEQFF.

This clonotype was observed many times. The V and J genes are TRBV12-3 or TRBV12-4 and TRBJ1-1, with D possibly matching TRBD1 (6 bases). V dropped 5 bases and J dropped 10 bases, with 20 bases sitting between them. The CDR3 has 14 residues. CDR3 nucleotide sequence: TGTGCCAGCAGTGACCAGTCCACAAGACAGGCAGCTTTCTTT. It specifies CASSDQSTRQAAFF.

The sample holds many counts of this clonotype. V gene TRBV12-3 or TRBV12-4 combines with J gene TRBJ2-5; 12 bases map to TRBD2. This CDR3 region has 15 residues. Trimming took 5 bases from V and 3 from J; bases not matched to a gene: 4. In DNA, the CDR3 is TGTGCCAGCAGTCCCCGACTAGCGGGGGAAGAGACCCAGTACTTC. It specifies CASSPRLAGEETQYF.

This clonotype was observed many times. This rearrangement joins TRBV20-1 to TRBJ2-5; D gene ambiguous. V was cut by 3 bases and J by 5 bases, with 4 bases left in between. From germline, CDR1 is DFQATT and CDR2 SNEGSKA (reference sequence). This CDR3 comprises 10 residues. The CDR3 region has the DNA TGCAGTGCTAGGTTGGAGACCCAGTACTTC. Amino acids: CSARLETQYF.

At least ten counts were recorded for this clonotype. At one end, the junction sequence differs from germline, possibly due to a read error. The V gene is TRBV12-3 or TRBV12-4, the J gene TRBJ2-1; tentative D call: TRBD2 (5 bases). The CDR3 is 12 residues long. The CDR3 here is CASSPIGGEQFF. As DNA, the CDR3 is TGCGCCAGCAGCCCTATTGGAGGTGAGCAGTTCTTC.

In this sample, this clonotype turned up many times. The chain couples TRBV6-5 to TRBJ2-7; tentative D call: TRBD1 (5 bases). The CDR3 spans 13 residues. Germline CDR1 reads MNHEY; CDR2 reads SVGAGI. V was clipped by 3 bases and J by 2 bases, with 8 bases between them. The CDR3 spells CASSYGRAYEQYF. CDR3 nucleotides: TGTGCCAGCAGTTATGGCAGGGCCTACGAGCAGTACTTC.